Here is one T cell receptor beta chain with its context. By share, this clonotype ranks as medium-sized (0.01 to 0.1%). No antigen is known for it. Per-base qualities were not stored, and no clone one base away is much larger. The data originate from a study of spatial heterogeneity in lung cancer (dated by TCRdb to between 2019 and 2020). A note on the overall study: Beta-chain transcripts were consistently detected in greater numbers than alpha-chain transcripts, which likely reflected higher beta-chain transcript abundance. In the raw uncorrected reads, each unique combination of TCR and UMI appeared on average more than ten times. TCR alpha and beta repertoires were quantitatively compared across multiple tumor regions, matched nontumor lung and blood in non-small cell lung cancer. The study linked features of the TCR repertoire to counts of nonsynonymous mutations, which were determined by whole-exome sequencing of tumor tissue. Both alpha and beta chains were TCR-sequenced in hundreds of tumor regions, around 65 matched nontumor lung samples and some 56 PBMC samples obtained at surgery.

The full study reports these points: Confirming at a functional level the hypothesis that regional TCRs recognize regional mutations was considered to require additional single-cell paired TCR alpha and beta sequencing.

The library was made by 5' RACE. Sequencing took place on a NextSeq 500. To allow correction of PCR and sequencing errors, the TCR library protocol tagged every TCR cDNA molecule with a unique molecular identifier. In the original analysis: TCR identification, UMI-based error correction and CDR3 extraction were performed with Decombinator tools. TCRs above a frequency of 2 per 1,000, corresponding to the top 1% of the tumor frequency distribution, were defined as expanded. Each repertoire was subsampled 100 times to 5,000 TCRs, after which Renyi diversity was computed with the R vegan package. To build CDR3 similarity networks, amino acid triplet string-kernel similarity was used, and CDR3s were connected when their pairwise similarity was above 0.82. TCRdb passed the public sequencing reads through fastp at Q25 and MiXCR, retaining productive beta sequences. Every entry covers one CDR3 protein and lists the most common genes and DNA from its rows. The V and J calls here are based on TCRdb, not the publication. This sample comprises 1,500 to 2,000 distinct CDR3 sequences, about 16% of them detected only once. The ten largest clonotypes hold about a quarter of the sample.

The intended sense of this specimen's time point label: sample taken at primary tumor resection. Samples were obtained from fewer than 80 patients with early-stage, untreated non-small cell lung cancer from the lung TRACERx cohort. Whole RNA extracted from tumor and nontumor lung tissue, or from cryopreserved PBMC samples, was used for TCR sequencing without cell sorting. Only patients with enough RNA available from two or more tumor regions were chosen for TCR sequencing. Before selection, tumor and adjacent nontumor lung specimens were reviewed by a lung pathologist. Sequencing was performed on normal lung tissue next to the tumor, taken at surgery. This TCR came from a male donor with early-stage non-small cell lung cancer.

The DNA sequence is as follows: TGTGCCAGCAGCTTTCCGGGACAGACTAATCAGTACTTC. This yields the protein CASSFPGQTNQYF. This chain is built from TRBV7-8 and TRBJ2-7, and TRBD1 aligns with 7 junction nucleotides. The germline V and J ends show losses of 3 bases and 10 bases respectively, and no gene match explains 9 bases of the junction. The germline V gene yields SGHVS for CDR1 and FQNEAQ for CDR2. The CDR3 starts with the cysteine, ends with the phenylalanine, and has 13 residues. Of all the DNA, just the CDR3 is kept, 39 bases in frame from base 1.